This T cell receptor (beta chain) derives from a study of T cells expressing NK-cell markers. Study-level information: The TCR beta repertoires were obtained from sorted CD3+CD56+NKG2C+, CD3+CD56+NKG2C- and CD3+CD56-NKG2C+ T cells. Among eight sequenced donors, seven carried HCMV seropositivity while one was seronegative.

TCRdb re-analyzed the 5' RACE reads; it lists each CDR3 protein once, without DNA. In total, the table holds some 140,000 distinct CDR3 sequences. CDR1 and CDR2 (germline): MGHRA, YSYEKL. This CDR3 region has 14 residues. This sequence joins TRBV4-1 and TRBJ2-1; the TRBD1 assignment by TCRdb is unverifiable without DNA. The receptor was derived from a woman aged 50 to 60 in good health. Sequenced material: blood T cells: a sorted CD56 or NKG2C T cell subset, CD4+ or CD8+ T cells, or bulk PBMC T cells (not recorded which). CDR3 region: CASSGAGYLNEQFF.